Sequencing of this T cell receptor beta chain was carried out in a study of spatial heterogeneity in lung cancer. Study as a whole: The mean occurrence of each unique TCR and UMI combination in raw reads exceeded nine.

This clonotype was detected ten times or more. TCRdb redid the calling of the 5' RACE reads with MiXCR, one entry per CDR3 protein. This sample has about 39,000 distinct CDR3 sequences, with approximately 3.1% found just once. Time point indicated: sample taken at primary tumor resection. Donation came from around 77 patients with untreated early-stage non-small cell lung cancer. Germline CDR1 and CDR2: SGHVS and FNYEAQ. V lost 1 base and J 7 bases, leaving 19 bases between the germline ends. CDR3 length equals 16 residues. The sequences come from normal lung tissue next to the tumor, collected at surgery. V usage is TRBV7-6 and J usage is TRBJ2-5; D uncertain. The clonotype was recovered from a male donor with early-stage non-small cell lung cancer. In DNA, the CDR3 is TGTGCCAGCAGCTTAGAGTTGGATACCTTGGGATTGACCCAGTACTTC. Protein: CASSLELDTLGLTQYF. Full variable domain (missing parts from reference TRBV7-6 and TRBJ2-5): GAGVSQSPRYKVTKRGQDVALRCDPISGHVSLYWYRQALGQGPEFLTYFNYEAQQDKSGLPNDRFSAERPEGSISTLTIQRTEQRDSAMYRCASSLELDTLGLTQYFGPGTRLLVL.